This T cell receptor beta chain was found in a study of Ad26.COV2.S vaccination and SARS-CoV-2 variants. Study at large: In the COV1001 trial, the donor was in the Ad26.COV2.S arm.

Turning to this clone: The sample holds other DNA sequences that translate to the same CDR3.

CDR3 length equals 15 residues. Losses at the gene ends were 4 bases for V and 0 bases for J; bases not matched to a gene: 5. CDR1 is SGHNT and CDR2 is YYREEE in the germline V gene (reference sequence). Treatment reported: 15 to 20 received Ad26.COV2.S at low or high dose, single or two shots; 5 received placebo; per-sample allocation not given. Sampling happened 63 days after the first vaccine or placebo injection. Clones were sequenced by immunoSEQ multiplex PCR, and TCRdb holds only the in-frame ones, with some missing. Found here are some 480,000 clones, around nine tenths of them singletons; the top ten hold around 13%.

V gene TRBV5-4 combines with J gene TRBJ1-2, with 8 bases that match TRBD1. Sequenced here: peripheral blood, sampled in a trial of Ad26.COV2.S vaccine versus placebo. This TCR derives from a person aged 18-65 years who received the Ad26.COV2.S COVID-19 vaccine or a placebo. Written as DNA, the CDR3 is TGTGCCAGCAGCCTGCGGGACAGGCCTAACTATGGCTACACCTTC. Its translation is CASSLRDRPNYGYTF.